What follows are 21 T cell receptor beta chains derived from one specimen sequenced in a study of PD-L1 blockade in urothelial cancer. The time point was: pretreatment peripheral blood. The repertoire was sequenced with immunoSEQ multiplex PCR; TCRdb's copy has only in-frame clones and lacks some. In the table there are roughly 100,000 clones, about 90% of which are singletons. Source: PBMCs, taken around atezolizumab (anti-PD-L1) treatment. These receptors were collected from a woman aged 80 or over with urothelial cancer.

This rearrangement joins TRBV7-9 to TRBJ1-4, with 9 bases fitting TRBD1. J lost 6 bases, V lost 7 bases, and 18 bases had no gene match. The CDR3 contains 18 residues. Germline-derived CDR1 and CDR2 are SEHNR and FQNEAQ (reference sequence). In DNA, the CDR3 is TGTGCCAGCACCCGTCTCCAGCTGGACAGGGGAGGGGATGAAAAACTGTTTTTT. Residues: CASTRLQLDRGGDEKLFF.

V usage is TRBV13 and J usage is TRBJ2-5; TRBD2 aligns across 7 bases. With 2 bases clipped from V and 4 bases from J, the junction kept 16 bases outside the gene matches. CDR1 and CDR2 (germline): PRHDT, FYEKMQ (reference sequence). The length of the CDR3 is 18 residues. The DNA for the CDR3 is TGTGCCAGCAGCTTACGGGGGAGAGGGAGGGTCGGGGCAGAGACCCAGTACTTC. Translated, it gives CASSLRGRGRVGAETQYF.

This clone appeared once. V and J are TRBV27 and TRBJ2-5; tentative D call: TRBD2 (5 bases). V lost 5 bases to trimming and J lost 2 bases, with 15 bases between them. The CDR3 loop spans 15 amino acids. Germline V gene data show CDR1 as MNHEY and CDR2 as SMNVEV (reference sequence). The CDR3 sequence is CASSPQSRLQETQYF. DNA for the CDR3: TGTGCCAGCAGTCCCCAATCCCGACTACAAGAGACCCAGTACTTC.

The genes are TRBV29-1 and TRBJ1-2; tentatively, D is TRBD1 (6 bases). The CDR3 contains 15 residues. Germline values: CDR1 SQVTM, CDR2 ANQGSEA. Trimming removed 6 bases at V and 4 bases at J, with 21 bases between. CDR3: CSVNHGGGGGYGYTF. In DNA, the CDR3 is TGCAGCGTCAACCACGGGGGGGGCGGGGGCTATGGCTACACCTTC.

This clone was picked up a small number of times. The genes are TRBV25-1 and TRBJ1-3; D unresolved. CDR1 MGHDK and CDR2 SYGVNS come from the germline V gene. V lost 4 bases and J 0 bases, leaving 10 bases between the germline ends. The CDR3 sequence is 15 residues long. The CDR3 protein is CASSAGGGSGNTIYF. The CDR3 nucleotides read TGTGCCAGCAGTGCAGGCGGAGGCTCTGGAAACACCATATATTTT. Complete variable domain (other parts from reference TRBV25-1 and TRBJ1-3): EADIYQTPRYLVIGTGKKITLECSQTMGHDKMYWYQQDPGMELHLIHYSYGVNSTEKGDLSSESTVSRIRTEHFPLTLESARPSHTSQYLCASSAGGGSGNTIYFGEGSWLTVV.

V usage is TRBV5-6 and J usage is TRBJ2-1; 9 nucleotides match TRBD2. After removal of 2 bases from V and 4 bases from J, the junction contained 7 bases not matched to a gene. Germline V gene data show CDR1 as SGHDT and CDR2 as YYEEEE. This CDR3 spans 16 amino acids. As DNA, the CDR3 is TGTGCCAGCAGCTTCCTAGCGGGAACGGGGTACAATGAGCAGTTCTTC. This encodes CASSFLAGTGYNEQFF.

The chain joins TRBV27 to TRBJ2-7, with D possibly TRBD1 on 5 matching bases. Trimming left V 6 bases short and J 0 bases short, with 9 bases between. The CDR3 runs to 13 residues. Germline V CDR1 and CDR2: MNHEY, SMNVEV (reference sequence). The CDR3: CASRKGISYEQYF. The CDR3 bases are TGTGCCAGCAGAAAGGGGATCTCCTACGAGCAGTACTTC.

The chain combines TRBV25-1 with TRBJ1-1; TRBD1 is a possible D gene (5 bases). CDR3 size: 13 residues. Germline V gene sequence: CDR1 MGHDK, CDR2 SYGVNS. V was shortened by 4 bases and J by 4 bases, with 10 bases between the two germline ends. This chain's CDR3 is CASSGQGSTEAFF. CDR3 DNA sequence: TGTGCCAGCAGTGGGCAGGGATCCACTGAAGCTTTCTTT.

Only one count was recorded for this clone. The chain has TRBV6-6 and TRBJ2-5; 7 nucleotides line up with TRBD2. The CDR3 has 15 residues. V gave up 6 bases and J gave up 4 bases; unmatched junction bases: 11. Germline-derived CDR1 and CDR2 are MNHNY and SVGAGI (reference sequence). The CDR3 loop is CASRSPGGRGETQYF. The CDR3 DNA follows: TGTGCCAGCAGGTCCCCTGGCGGGAGAGGAGAGACCCAGTACTTC.

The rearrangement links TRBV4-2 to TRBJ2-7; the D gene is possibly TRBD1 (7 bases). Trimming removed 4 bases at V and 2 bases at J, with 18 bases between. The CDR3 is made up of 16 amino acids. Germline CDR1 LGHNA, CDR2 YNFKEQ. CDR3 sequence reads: CASSRSGQGEAYEQYF. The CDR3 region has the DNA TGTGCCAGCAGCCGATCGGGGCAGGGGGAGGCCTACGAGCAGTACTTC.

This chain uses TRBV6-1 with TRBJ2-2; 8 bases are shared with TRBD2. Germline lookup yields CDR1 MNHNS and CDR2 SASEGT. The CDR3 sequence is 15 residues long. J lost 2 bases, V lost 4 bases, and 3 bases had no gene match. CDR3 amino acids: CASSVLADNTGELFF. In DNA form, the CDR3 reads TGTGCCAGCAGTGTACTAGCGGATAACACCGGGGAGCTGTTTTTT.

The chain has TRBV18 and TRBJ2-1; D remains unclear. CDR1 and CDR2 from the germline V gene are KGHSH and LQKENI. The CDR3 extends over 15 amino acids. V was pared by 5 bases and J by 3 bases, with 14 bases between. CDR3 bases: TGTGCCAGCTCAACGACACAAAAGTACTACAATGAGCAGTTCTTC. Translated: CASSTTQKYYNEQFF.

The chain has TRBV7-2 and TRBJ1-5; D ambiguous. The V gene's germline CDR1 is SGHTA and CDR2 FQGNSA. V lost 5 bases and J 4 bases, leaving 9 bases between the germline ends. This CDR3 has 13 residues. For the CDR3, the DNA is TGTGCCAGCAGCAAGGACTGGAATCAGCCCCAGCATTTT. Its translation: CASSKDWNQPQHF.

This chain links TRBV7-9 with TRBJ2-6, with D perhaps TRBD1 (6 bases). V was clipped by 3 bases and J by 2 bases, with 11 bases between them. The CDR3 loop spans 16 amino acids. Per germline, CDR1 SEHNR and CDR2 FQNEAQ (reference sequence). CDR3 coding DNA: TGTGCCAGCAGCTTTCTAGGGACAACTGGGGCCAACGTCCTGACTTTC. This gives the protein CASSFLGTTGANVLTF.

In DNA, the CDR3 is TGTGCCAGCAGTTTAGGAGCTTTCTCTGGAAACACCATATATTTT. Translation gives CASSLGAFSGNTIYF. The chain uses TRBV6-1 and TRBJ1-3, with D unclear. V was shortened by 5 bases and J by 0 bases, with 11 bases between the two germline ends. There are 15 residues in the CDR3. Germline CDR1 reads MNHNS; CDR2 reads SASEGT.

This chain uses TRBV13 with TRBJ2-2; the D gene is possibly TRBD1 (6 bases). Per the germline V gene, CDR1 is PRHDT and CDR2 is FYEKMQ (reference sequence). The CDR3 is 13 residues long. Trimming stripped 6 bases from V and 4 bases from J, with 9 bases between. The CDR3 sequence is CASRYRATGELFF. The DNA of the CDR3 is TGTGCCAGCAGATACAGGGCCACCGGGGAGCTGTTTTTT.

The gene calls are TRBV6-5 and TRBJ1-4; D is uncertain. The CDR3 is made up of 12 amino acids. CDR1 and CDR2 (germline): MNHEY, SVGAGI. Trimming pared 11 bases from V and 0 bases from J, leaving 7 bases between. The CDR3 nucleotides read TGTGCCTCCGGAGCAACTAATGAAAAACTGTTTTTT. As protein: CASGATNEKLFF.

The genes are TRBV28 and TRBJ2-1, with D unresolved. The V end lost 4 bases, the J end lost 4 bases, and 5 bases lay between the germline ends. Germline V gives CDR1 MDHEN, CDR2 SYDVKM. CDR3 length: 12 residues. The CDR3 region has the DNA TGTGCCAGCAGTTCTCTATACAATGAGCAGTTCTTC. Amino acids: CASSSLYNEQFF.

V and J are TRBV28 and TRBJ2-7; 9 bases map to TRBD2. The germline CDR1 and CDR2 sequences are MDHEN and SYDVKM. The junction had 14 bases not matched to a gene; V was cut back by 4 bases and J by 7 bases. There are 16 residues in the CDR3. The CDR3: CASSYPGGAGGPEQYF. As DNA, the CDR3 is TGTGCCAGCAGTTACCCTGGAGGGGCGGGAGGGCCAGAGCAGTACTTC.

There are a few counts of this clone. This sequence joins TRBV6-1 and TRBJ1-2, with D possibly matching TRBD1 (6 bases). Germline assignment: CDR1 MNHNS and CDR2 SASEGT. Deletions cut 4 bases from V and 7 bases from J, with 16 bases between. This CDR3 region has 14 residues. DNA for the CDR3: TGTGCCAGCAGTGCGTCTCTACCGACAGGTGGCTACACCTTC. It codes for CASSASLPTGGYTF.

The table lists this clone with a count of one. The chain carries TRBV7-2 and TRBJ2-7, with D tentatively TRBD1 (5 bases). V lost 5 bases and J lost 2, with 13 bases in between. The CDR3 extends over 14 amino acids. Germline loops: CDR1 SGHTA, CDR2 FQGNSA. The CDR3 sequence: CASSLGTGAYEQYF. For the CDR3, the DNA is TGTGCCAGCAGCCTCGGAACAGGTGCCTACGAGCAGTACTTC.